This T cell receptor beta chain was profiled in a study of cytomegalovirus exposure and HLA in healthy donors. 60 Vbeta and 13 Jbeta primers were used in PCR. The table came from immunoSEQ multiplex PCR; TCRdb's copy has only in-frame clones and leaves some out. The sample shows about 150,000 clones, over 80% of them seen only once. Overall study findings and caveats: In vitro checks showed that three CMV-associated chains really do target CMV antigens. A later analysis reported that several of the most significant clusters appeared to be linked to common viral pathogens, among them Epstein-Barr virus.

This CDR3 has 15 amino acids. V lost 0 bases, J lost 0 bases, and 8 bases lay in between. The germline gives CDR1 MNHEY, CDR2 SVGAGI. On this clone: Antigen: not known.

What was sequenced was PBMCs. This chain connects TRBV6-5 to TRBJ1-2; D not resolved. The sequence came from a male donor in good health and CMV-seropositive. The CDR3 nucleotides are TGTGCCAGCAGTTACTCGAACAACGCTAACTATGGCTACACCTTC. It yields the protein CASSYSNNANYGYTF.